The entry below gives a single TCR beta chain sequence along with its context. The target antigen is unknown. The sample belongs to a study of beta chain features in type 1 diabetes. Findings of the study overall: TCRB CDR3s were moderately but significantly shorter in Type 1 diabetes patients in all four CD4+ subsets.

Expressed TCRB transcripts got sequenced, as all isolated RNA was reverse transcribed. Samples of naive, central memory and regulatory T cells yielded a mean of about 3.5 million reads. TCRdb's copy holds only in-frame clones and misses some; the assay was immunoSEQ multiplex PCR. This table has roughly 300,000 clones, roughly an eighth appearing once. This CDR3 has 16 residues. V gene TRBV21-1 combines with J gene TRBJ2-7; TRBD2 is the table's D call, not checked against the DNA. TRBV21-1 is designated a pseudogene. The TCR originated in a man between 25 and 39 years old with type 1 diabetes. The source material was naive CD4+ T cells from blood. This CDR3 reads CASSKGFRLAGGEQYF. CDR3 bases: TGTGCCAGCAGCAAAGGTTTTCGACTAGCGGGAGGCGAGCAGTACTTC.